This T cell receptor beta chain stems from a study of naive and memory T cell subsets. This clonotype was found many times. What it binds is not known. The SP2 primer and nested alpha and beta constant region primers amplified ligated cDNA in four rounds. Blood and skin TCR RNA was reverse transcribed with alpha and beta constant primers. TCRdb analysed the 5' RACE reads with MiXCR anew, one entry per CDR3 protein. The table lists approximately 58,000 distinct CDR3 sequences, roughly 7% of them singletons. TCR cDNA received a 3' ligated oligonucleotide that carried a UMI. Whole-blood samples were around 2.5 ml of peripheral blood from healthy adult volunteers. Input was about 1 to 1,100 ng of DNase-treated total RNA without cell sorting. Study results and caveats: Potentially, T cell activation and differentiation skew this RNA-based measurement.

The CDR3 covers 14 residues. Trimming left V 6 bases short and J 5 bases short, with 13 bases between. The V gene is TRBV12-3 or TRBV12-4, the J gene TRBJ2-2; D is perhaps TRBD1 (6 bases). The clonotype comes from a male donor in good health. The DNA of the CDR3 is TGTGCCAGCAGACAACAGGGCGAAACCGGGGAGCTGTTTTTT. It translates to CASRQQGETGELFF.